The 29 T cell receptor beta chains below come from one sample, sequenced in a study of T cell responses to AZD1222 COVID-19 vaccine. Repertoires were generated with immunoSEQ multiplex PCR, while TCRdb's copy carries only in-frame clones and drops some. The data show about 78,000 clones, about 82% seen once. The input for sequencing was peripheral blood, taken on day 0 of AZD1222 vaccination. These receptors came from an adult in good health.

The chain is built from TRBV9 and TRBJ2-1; 9 bases are a match to TRBD2. Germline CDR1 and CDR2: SGDLS and YYNGEE. This CDR3 is built from 15 residues. V trimming: 4 bases; J trimming: 4 bases; junction bases outside the gene matches: 6. The CDR3 here is CASSKTSGLYNEQFF. CDR3 nucleotide sequence: TGTGCCAGCAGCAAAACTAGCGGGCTATACAATGAGCAGTTCTTC. The full variable domain, in which reference TRBV9 and TRBJ2-1 provide the parts outside the CDR3, is DSGVTQTPKHLITATGQRVTLRCSPRSGDLSVYWYQQSLDQGLQFLIQYYNGEERAKGNILERFSAQQFPDLHSELNLSSLELGDSALYFCASSKTSGLYNEQFFGPGTRLTVL.

This chain uses TRBV6-5 with TRBJ1-1; 7 bases line up with TRBD1. The CDR3 runs to 15 residues. Trimming at V came to 0 bases and at J to 0 bases, leaving 1 base not matched to a gene. Germline lookup yields CDR1 MNHEY and CDR2 SVGAGI. CDR3: CASSYSGQMNTEAFF. The CDR3 nucleotides are TGTGCCAGCAGTTACTCGGGACAGATGAACACTGAAGCTTTCTTT.

The chain is built from TRBV7-9 and TRBJ2-1, with D maybe TRBD1 (6 bases). The CDR3 extends over 16 amino acids. The V gene's germline CDR1 is SEHNR and CDR2 FQNEAQ (reference sequence). The V end was cut by 3 bases, the J end by 8 bases, with 20 bases between. This CDR3 reads CASSFKGMGTWDEQFF. The CDR3, as DNA: TGTGCCAGCAGCTTCAAGGGAATGGGGACATGGGATGAGCAGTTCTTC.

The J gene is TRBJ1-1, the V gene TRBV6-2 or TRBV6-3; tentatively, D is TRBD1 (6 bases). Germline V gene sequence: CDR1 MNHEY, CDR2 SVGEGT. V was trimmed by 5 bases and J by 5 bases, leaving 21 bases between them. The CDR3 is made up of 16 amino acids. CDR3 sequence (DNA): TGTGCCAGCAGTAGGCCCTCGGGGCAGGGGAGTACTGAAGCTTTCTTT. Translated, it gives CASSRPSGQGSTEAFF.

The table lists this clone with a few counts. The CDR3: CATSDSRTASTDTQYF. The DNA of the CDR3 is TGTGCCACCAGTGATTCCCGGACAGCTAGCACAGATACGCAGTATTTT. The chain recombines TRBV24-1 with TRBJ2-3; TRBD1 is a possible D gene (6 bases). The CDR3 extends over 16 amino acids. The ends were cut back, 2 bases at V and 0 bases at J, with 11 bases in the middle. Looked up from germline, CDR1 is KGHDR and CDR2 is SFDVKD.

V gene TRBV9 combines with J gene TRBJ2-2; a weak D match, TRBD2 (6 bases). CDR1 is SGDLS and CDR2 is YYNGEE in the germline V gene. The CDR3 is made up of 14 amino acids. Trimming took off 0 bases at V and 7 bases at J, with 10 bases between the two ends. As DNA, the CDR3 is TGTGCCAGCAGCGTAGGCCCGGGACTCGGGGAGCTGTTTTTT. As protein: CASSVGPGLGELFF.

The chain has TRBV19 and TRBJ2-7; TRBD1 is a possible D gene (5 bases). V was trimmed by 9 bases and J by 5 bases, leaving 23 bases between them. This CDR3 is 15 amino acids long. Germline lookup yields CDR1 LNHDA and CDR2 SQIVND (reference sequence). CDR3 sequence reads: CASCNERGAFHEQYF. The CDR3 region has the DNA TGTGCCAGCTGTAACGAAAGGGGCGCTTTTCACGAGCAGTACTTC.

The table lists this clone with a count of one. The CDR3 region is CATRSSGGAVETQYF. The CDR3 coding sequence is TGTGCCACCCGCTCTAGCGGGGGGGCTGTAGAGACCCAGTACTTC. The gene calls are TRBV15 and TRBJ2-5, with 12 bases aligning to TRBD2. This CDR3 has 15 residues. CDR1 is LNHNV, CDR2 YYDKDF, per germline (reference sequence). V gave up 8 bases and J gave up 4 bases; unmatched junction bases: 8.

Concerning this clone itself: Additional DNA sequences in this sample encode the identical CDR3. The V gene is TRBV18, the J gene TRBJ1-1; maybe TRBD1 (5 bases). V was shortened by 2 bases and J by 6 bases, with 10 bases between the two germline ends. This CDR3 comprises 13 residues. Germline V gene data show CDR1 as KGHSH and CDR2 as LQKENI. The CDR3 spells CASSPGQGAEAFF. DNA for the CDR3: TGTGCCAGCTCACCAGGGCAGGGTGCTGAAGCTTTCTTT.

The table lists this clone with a count of one. The V gene is TRBV28, the J gene TRBJ1-2; no clear D. The germline CDR1 and CDR2 sequences are MDHEN and SYDVKM. CDR3 size: 12 residues. Trimming pared 3 bases from V and 5 bases from J, leaving 7 bases between. Here the CDR3 reads CASSLSNYGYTF. CDR3 DNA: TGTGCCAGCAGTTTGTCGAATTATGGCTACACCTTC.

The chain recombines TRBV7-9 with TRBJ1-1; D may be TRBD1 (5 bases). The germline V gene encodes CDR1 SEHNR and CDR2 FQNEAQ (reference sequence). The V end lost 7 bases, the J end lost 0 bases, and 12 bases lay between the germline ends. This CDR3 spans 14 amino acids. CDR3 nucleotides: TGTGCCAGCATCCTGGGGACCATGAACACTGAAGCTTTCTTT. Amino acid sequence: CASILGTMNTEAFF.

The chain has TRBV4-1 and TRBJ1-1, with D possibly being TRBD1 (6 bases). Trimming cost V 1 base and J 7 bases, with 16 bases left between them. Germline assignment: CDR1 MGHRA and CDR2 YSYEKL. This CDR3 is built from 15 residues. In nucleotides, the CDR3 is TGCGCCAGCAGCCAAGTGGGGGGGGCCGACCATGAAGCTTTCTTT. Its protein product is CASSQVGGADHEAFF.

This rearrangement joins TRBV7-8 to TRBJ1-2; possibly TRBD1 for D (6 bases). The germline V gene has CDR1 SGHVS and CDR2 FQNEAQ. This CDR3 contains 14 residues. Trimming removed 2 bases from V and 4 bases from J, with 11 bases in between. The DNA of the CDR3 is TGTGCCAGCAGCTTAATGAGACAGGCCTATGGCTACACCTTC. Translation gives CASSLMRQAYGYTF.

The CDR3 nucleotides are TGTGCCAGCAGCTTAGACTCAGGGAACTATGGCTACACCTTC. Translation: CASSLDSGNYGYTF. The genes are TRBV7-9 and TRBJ1-2, with TRBD1 as a possible D gene (5 bases). In germline, CDR1 is SEHNR, CDR2 FQNEAQ (reference sequence). The germline V and J ends were trimmed by 1 base and 2 bases, with 8 bases remaining between them. This CDR3 is built from 14 residues. Together with reference TRBV7-9 and TRBJ1-2, the CDR3 gives the full variable domain: DTGVSQNPRHKITKRGQNVTFRCDPISEHNRLYWYRQTLGQGPEFLTYFQNEAQLEKSRLLSDRFSAERPKGSFSTLEIQRTEQGDSAMYLCASSLDSGNYGYTFGSGTRLTVV.

The chain links TRBV19 to TRBJ2-4, with a tentative D call TRBD1 (5 bases). CDR1 LNHDA and CDR2 SQIVND come from the germline V gene (reference sequence). Trimming removed 5 bases at V and 10 bases at J, with 18 bases between. CDR3 length: 14 amino acids. DNA of the CDR3: TGTGCCAGTAGTTCAACGACAGAGACTTATATTCAGTACTTC. Translation: CASSSTTETYIQYF.

This chain connects TRBV7-6 to TRBJ2-1; perhaps D is TRBD1 or TRBD2 (6 bases each). This CDR3 has 17 residues. The V end lost 4 bases, the J end lost 0 bases, and 16 bases lay between the germline ends. The germline V gene encodes CDR1 SGHVS and CDR2 FNYEAQ. The CDR3 is CASSWGALRSSYNEQFF. CDR3 coding DNA: TGTGCCAGCAGCTGGGGGGCCCTACGCAGCTCCTACAATGAGCAGTTCTTC.

This chain connects TRBV3-1 (or the pseudogene TRBV3-2) to TRBJ1-3; D gene ambiguous. Trimming pared 4 bases from V and 2 bases from J, leaving 9 bases between. The length of the CDR3 is 14 residues. The germline gives CDR1 LGHDT, CDR2 YNNKEL (reference sequence). CDR3 protein: CASSLRTAGNTIYF. CDR3 DNA sequence: TGTGCCAGCAGCCTCCGAACAGCTGGAAACACCATATATTTT.

This clone showed up just once. V gene TRBV12-5 combines with J gene TRBJ1-3, with D possibly being TRBD1 (5 bases). The CDR3 loop spans 16 amino acids. From germline, CDR1 is LGHNT and CDR2 FRNRAP. Deletions cut 6 bases from V and 1 base from J, with 16 bases between. The CDR3 DNA reads as TGTGCTAGTGGGACGGTGGGGACCGCTTCTGGAAACACCATATATTTT. Amino acids: CASGTVGTASGNTIYF. The complete variable domain, with remaining parts taken from reference TRBV12-5 and TRBJ1-3, reads DARVTQTPRHKVTEMGQEVTMRCQPILGHNTVFWYRQTMMQGLELLAYFRNRAPLDDSGMPKDRFSAEMPDATLATLKIQPSEPRDSAVYFCASGTVGTASGNTIYFGEGSWLTVV.

The V and J genes are TRBV7-2 and TRBJ1-5; tentatively, D is TRBD1 (5 bases). Between the trimmed V and J ends, which lost 1 base and 4 bases, there was a span of 14 bases. Germline lookup yields CDR1 SGHTA and CDR2 FQGNSA. This CDR3 spans 16 amino acids. This CDR3 reads CASSLVLGSGNQPQHF. The CDR3 nucleotides are TGTGCCAGCAGCTTAGTTCTGGGATCAGGGAATCAGCCCCAGCATTTT.

This CDR3 is CASSQDQAGVNSPLHF. The CDR3 DNA sequence: TGTGCCAGCAGCCAAGATCAAGCGGGGGTCAATTCACCCCTCCACTTT. J is TRBJ1-6 and V is TRBV3-1 (or the pseudogene TRBV3-2); perhaps TRBD1 as D (5 bases). The V and J ends lost 0 bases and 7 bases respectively, with 13 bases between them. CDR1 LGHDT and CDR2 YNNKEL come from the germline V gene (reference sequence). The CDR3 runs to 16 residues.

This clone has just one count. The chain employs TRBV12-3 or TRBV12-4 and TRBJ2-7; D possibly corresponds to TRBD2 (7 bases). Between the trimmed V and J ends, which lost 3 bases and 5 bases, there was a span of 11 bases. This CDR3 contains 13 residues. CDR3 nucleotides: TGTGCCAGCAGTTTCGGGGGGCCCAACGAGCAGTACTTC. It is translated as CASSFGGPNEQYF.

This rearrangement joins TRBV6-5 to TRBJ2-7, with TRBD2 matching 7 bases. Germline CDR1 reads MNHEY; CDR2 reads SVGAGI. CDR3 length equals 14 residues. The ends lost 3 bases at V and 5 bases at J; junction bases unmatched: 7. The CDR3 DNA reads as TGTGCCAGCAGTTATGGGACTACCAGTGACGAGCAGTACTTC. Its translation: CASSYGTTSDEQYF.

The V call is TRBV6-5, the J call TRBJ1-2, with 7 bases lining up with TRBD1. The CDR3 covers 14 residues. Germline-derived CDR1 and CDR2 are MNHEY and SVGAGI. Trimming at V came to 8 bases and at J to 4 bases, leaving 10 bases not matched to a gene. The CDR3 region is CASAQGVGAYGYTF. The CDR3 bases are TGTGCCAGCGCCCAGGGGGTAGGTGCCTATGGCTACACCTTC.

This CDR3 reads CASLGQGYTEAFF. Here the CDR3 DNA reads TGCGCCAGCCTGGGACAGGGGTATACTGAAGCTTTCTTT. The chain has TRBV10-2 and TRBJ1-1, with 10 bases fitting TRBD1. This CDR3 has 13 amino acids. Germline trimming cut 8 bases from V and 5 bases from J; bases unmatched to any gene: 5. The V gene's germline CDR1 is WSHSY and CDR2 SAAADI.

The chain links TRBV30 to TRBJ1-2; 7 bases align to TRBD1. The junction had 9 bases not matched to a gene; V was cut back by 2 bases and J by 9 bases. CDR3 length: 13 amino acids. Germline CDR1 GTSNPN, CDR2 SVGIG (reference sequence). CDR3 protein: CAWSRDRPRSYTF. CDR3 DNA sequence: TGTGCCTGGAGTCGGGACAGACCTAGGAGCTACACCTTC.

The chain is built from TRBV19 and TRBJ1-2; unclear D gene. Germline V CDR1 and CDR2: LNHDA, SQIVND (reference sequence). V lost 2 bases to trimming and J lost 4 bases, with 11 bases between them. This CDR3 has 14 amino acids. The CDR3 region has the DNA TGTGCCAGTAGTATAAGTCCGGACCTCTATGGCTACACCTTC. It specifies CASSISPDLYGYTF.

This clone was found a few times. The CDR3 bases are TGTGCCAGCAGTGAAGGAATGGGACTAGCGGGAGGGCCAGTGCAGTACTTC. Translating it yields CASSEGMGLAGGPVQYF. The gene calls are TRBV6-4 and TRBJ2-7, with 16 positions matching TRBD2. Germline V gives CDR1 MRHNA, CDR2 SNTAGT. With V trimmed by 3 bases and J by 9 bases, 11 bases remained unmatched. The CDR3 consists of 17 residues.

The chain links TRBV7-2 to TRBJ2-1; 10 bases line up with TRBD1. Losses at the gene ends were 4 bases for V and 4 bases for J; bases not matched to a gene: 7. The CDR3 extends over 16 amino acids. Germline-derived CDR1 and CDR2 are SGHTA and FQGNSA. CDR3 amino acids: CASSSDAGQGYNEQFF. In DNA, the CDR3 is TGTGCCAGCAGCTCCGACGCGGGACAGGGGTACAATGAGCAGTTCTTC.

The chain combines TRBV3-1 (or the pseudogene TRBV3-2) with TRBJ1-5; TRBD1 agrees at 7 bases. V trimming: 3 bases; J trimming: 5 bases; junction bases outside the gene matches: 7. The CDR3 loop spans 15 amino acids. The germline gives CDR1 LGHDT, CDR2 YNNKEL (reference sequence). The CDR3 here is CASSHMTGCHQPQHF. CDR3 nucleotide sequence: TGTGCCAGCAGCCACATGACAGGGTGCCATCAGCCCCAGCATTTT.